Below, 15 T cell receptor beta chains from the same sample are listed, as sequenced in a study of memory CD4+ T cells and cytomegalovirus serostatus. Measured with immunoSEQ multiplex PCR; TCRdb has only the in-frame clones, and not every one. The table lists about 45,000 clones, around 78% of them singletons. Single viable CD3+CD4+CD8-CD45RO+ cells were sorted as the memory CD4+ T cells. Sequences were obtained from memory CD4+ T cells from blood. Receptors were obtained from an adult in good health and CMV-seronegative.

The gene calls are TRBV7-9 and TRBJ2-7; 11 bases align to TRBD2. The CDR3 is 15 residues long. V lost 5 bases and J lost 1; bases outside the gene matches: 4. Germline CDR1 and CDR2: SEHNR and FQNEAQ (reference sequence). The CDR3 is CASSPLAGGSYEQYF. CDR3 nucleotides: TGTGCCAGCAGCCCTCTAGCGGGGGGTTCCTACGAGCAGTACTTC.

The chain employs TRBV2 and TRBJ1-5; D is possibly TRBD1 (5 bases). The CDR3 runs 16 residues. Germline V CDR1 and CDR2: SNHLY, FYNNEI. Trimming removed 0 bases at V and 0 bases at J, with 9 bases between. The CDR3 nucleotides read TGTGCCAGCAGTGAAGCGAGGGGTTATAGCAATCAGCCCCAGCATTTT. Translation: CASSEARGYSNQPQHF. Looking up the rest from reference TRBV2 and TRBJ1-5 gives the full variable domain: EPEVTQTPSHQVTQMGQEVILRCVPISNHLYFYWYRQILGQKVEFLVSFYNNEISEKSEIFDDQFSVERPDGSNFTLKIRSTKLEDSAMYFCASSEARGYSNQPQHFGDGTRLSIL.

V and J are TRBV4-2 and TRBJ1-3, with D maybe TRBD1 (6 bases). Trimming pared 8 bases from V and 0 bases from J, leaving 11 bases between. This CDR3 has 14 residues. Germline V CDR1 and CDR2: LGHNA, YNFKEQ. CDR3 region: CASGDISSGNTIYF. The CDR3 bases are TGTGCCAGCGGGGACATATCCTCTGGAAACACCATATATTTT.

The rearrangement uses TRBV27 and TRBJ2-5, with TRBD2 matching 10 bases. Germline V gives CDR1 MNHEY, CDR2 SMNVEV (reference sequence). The CDR3 consists of 17 residues. V dropped 4 bases and J dropped 2; count of bases not matched to a gene: 10. CDR3 in amino acids: CASSYRASGGPQETQYF. The CDR3 coding sequence is TGTGCCAGCAGTTACCGGGCTAGCGGGGGCCCACAAGAGACCCAGTACTTC.

This rearrangement joins TRBV4-3 to TRBJ2-7; no definite D call. Trimming cost V 4 bases and J 2 bases, with 12 bases left between them. The germline V gene encodes CDR1 LGHNA and CDR2 YSLEER. CDR3 length equals 14 residues. As DNA, the CDR3 is TGCGCCAGCAGCCCAGGTTTCGCCACCTACGAGCAGTACTTC. Translated, it gives CASSPGFATYEQYF.

The CDR3 here is CASSVAPDEKLFF. CDR3 sequence (DNA): TGTGCCAGCAGCGTAGCCCCAGATGAAAAACTGTTTTTT. This chain joins TRBV9 and TRBJ1-4; D gene ambiguous. The germline V gene encodes CDR1 SGDLS and CDR2 YYNGEE. The CDR3 totals 13 residues. The V and J ends lost 0 bases and 6 bases respectively, with 6 bases between them.

This clone was detected only a few times. The J gene is TRBJ2-2, the V gene TRBV7-9; D not resolved. Looked up from germline, CDR1 is SEHNR and CDR2 is FQNEAQ (reference sequence). V lost 5 bases, J lost 8 bases, and 9 bases lay in between. The CDR3 extends over 12 amino acids. The CDR3 DNA sequence: TGTGCCAGCAGCCTTAATCGGGGGGAGCTGTTTTTT. This translates into CASSLNRGELFF.

This clone has a single count. This chain uses TRBV28 with TRBJ2-3; D might be TRBD2 (6 bases). The CDR3 is 17 residues long. The germline gives CDR1 MDHEN, CDR2 SYDVKM. V shed 1 base and J shed 0 bases, with 14 bases lying between them. The CDR3 DNA is TGTGCCAGCAGTTTATCGGGCGGGACCCCTAGCACAGATACGCAGTATTTT. Translation: CASSLSGGTPSTDTQYF.

The chain has TRBV5-6 and TRBJ1-2; D possibly corresponds to TRBD1 (5 bases). This CDR3 has 15 amino acids. CDR1 SGHDT and CDR2 YYEEEE come from the germline V gene. Deletions cut 0 bases from V and 4 bases from J, with 13 bases between. The CDR3 DNA reads TGTGCCAGCAGCTTGGTTCAGGGAGGGAGCTATGGCTACACCTTC. Residues: CASSLVQGGSYGYTF.

The rearrangement joins TRBV28 to TRBJ1-5; the D is unclear. CDR1 is MDHEN and CDR2 is SYDVKM in the germline V gene. CDR3 size: 14 residues. V was shortened by 5 bases and J by 0 bases, with 8 bases between the two germline ends. CDR3 DNA sequence: TGTGCCAGCAGTCCAGAATATAGCAATCAGCCCCAGCATTTT. As protein: CASSPEYSNQPQHF.

The rearrangement uses TRBV7-9 and TRBJ1-5; a weak D match, TRBD1 (5 bases). V was pared by 3 bases and J by 0 bases, with 9 bases between. This CDR3 spans 15 amino acids. The germline V gene has CDR1 SEHNR and CDR2 FQNEAQ (reference sequence). The CDR3 sequence is CASSFDGGSNQPQHF. As DNA, the CDR3 is TGTGCCAGCAGCTTTGATGGGGGTAGCAATCAGCCCCAGCATTTT.

CDR3 residues: CATGRASAAGEKLFF. As DNA, the CDR3 is TGTGCCACTGGACGCGCATCGGCGGCGGGTGAAAAACTGTTTTTT. The chain recombines TRBV28 with TRBJ1-4; unclear D gene. The germline CDR1 and CDR2 sequences are MDHEN and SYDVKM. V lost 10 bases and J lost 7, with 22 bases in between. The CDR3 runs 15 residues.

This clone appeared a single time. This chain joins TRBV28 and TRBJ1-5; D remains unclear. The CDR3 has 14 amino acids. V gave up 7 bases and J gave up 7 bases, with 17 bases separating them. The germline CDR1 and CDR2 sequences are MDHEN and SYDVKM. CDR3 DNA: TGTGCCAGCACCTCGGGCGGTTTATTGCAGCCCCAGCATTTT. Protein sequence: CASTSGGLLQPQHF. The variable domain in full, completed from reference TRBV28 and TRBJ1-5, reads DVKVTQSSRYLVKRTGEKVFLECVQDMDHENMFWYRQDPGLGLRLIYFSYDVKMKEKGDIPEGYSVSREKKERFSLILESASTNQTSMYLCASTSGGLLQPQHFGDGTRLSIL.

The genes are TRBV30 and TRBJ1-5; unclear D gene. CDR1 GTSNPN and CDR2 SVGIG come from the germline V gene (reference sequence). This CDR3 contains 14 residues. Trimming took 2 bases from V and 4 from J, leaving 12 bases between them. The CDR3 region has the DNA TGTGCCTGGAGTACGTTAAGCGCTAATCAGCCCCAGCATTTT. As protein: CAWSTLSANQPQHF.

The rearrangement uses TRBV4-3 and TRBJ2-3; 10 nucleotides line up with TRBD2. The V gene end was trimmed by 4 bases and the J gene end by 0 bases; junction bases not matched to a gene: 19. This CDR3 is built from 21 residues. Germline V CDR1 and CDR2: LGHNA, YSLEER. In nucleotides, the CDR3 is TGCGCCAGCAGCCCGAGGGCGAGCGGGGGGGGAGGAAAGGCTAGCACAGATACGCAGTATTTT. The encoded protein is CASSPRASGGGGKASTDTQYF.